This record looks at one T cell receptor beta chain sequence and its context. What it binds is not known. There was relapse after autologous stem cell transplantation in every patient, and there was variation in brentuximab vedotin exposure. It was by magnetic negative selection that CD4+ T cells were purified from thawed PBMCs. Best overall response was complete response, partial response or progressive disease in these relapsed/refractory classical Hodgkin lymphoma patients. Only in-frame clones appear in the TCRdb table, and some are missing; sequencing was by immunoSEQ multiplex PCR. The sample shows 30,000 to 35,000 clones, 80% to 95% of them seen only once. The sample is drawn from a study of PD-1 blockade in classical Hodgkin lymphoma. About the research overall: Intravenous nivolumab at 3 mg/kg was given to patients every 2 weeks.

The CDR3 covers 14 residues. V was pared by 0 bases and J by 5 bases, with 13 bases between. Germline lookup yields CDR1 GTSNPN and CDR2 SVGIG (reference sequence). General study results and limits: Why the repertoires differ is still unclear, perhaps disease activity or prior therapy.

The TCR was taken from a human donor with classical Hodgkin lymphoma. The sequencing here drew on CD4+ T cells from blood, taken at baseline. The genes are TRBV30 and TRBJ1-1, with D possibly being TRBD1 (5 bases). The CDR3 coding sequence is TGTGCCTGGAGTGTACCCGGGGACCGAACTGAAGCTTTCTTT. It codes for CAWSVPGDRTEAFF. The entire variable domain, with the rest obtained from reference TRBV30 and TRBJ1-1, is as follows: SQTIHQWPATLVQPVGSPLSLECTVEGTSNPNLYWYRQAAGRGLQLLFYSVGIGQISSEVPQNLSASRPQDRQFILSSKKLLLSDSGFYLCAWSVPGDRTEAFFGQGTRLTVV.